A selection of T cell receptor beta chains follows, all from one sample in a study of T cells expressing NK-cell markers. TCRdb derives one entry per CDR3 protein from the 5' RACE reads, leaving out DNA. This sample's table reports about 450,000 distinct CDR3 sequences. The specimen was blood T cells: a sorted CD56 or NKG2C T cell subset, CD4+ or CD8+ T cells, or bulk PBMC T cells (not recorded which). Receptors were obtained from a woman between 18 and 70 years old in good health. CDR3s include the opening cysteine and the closing phenylalanine or tryptophan. The order of the fields is V gene, J gene, CDR3 length, CDR3 protein.

TRBV7-3	TRBJ2-1	15	CASSLVWTTHNEQFF
TRBV3-1	TRBJ1-6	15	CASSQAAGGSSPLHF
TRBV5-4	TRBJ2-2	16	CASSSRTVFNTGELFF
TRBV29-1	TRBJ2-1	13	CSGGTGTYNEQFF
TRBV3-1	TRBJ1-6	15	CASSQDRGVYSPLHF
TRBV20-1	TRBJ1-1	15	CSARDGSSLNTEAFF
TRBV6-1	TRBJ1-4	16	CASRKGGIATNEKLFF
TRBV19	TRBJ1-1	15	CASSIAVGANTEAFF
TRBV7-9	TRBJ2-1	15	CASSLGDAEWNEQFF
TRBV5-5	TRBJ2-2	14	CASSLGTGPGELFF
TRBV25-1	TRBJ1-1	14	CASSEPGRSTEAFF
TRBV4-1	TRBJ2-1	22	CASSQDPGLAGGGPVTYNEQFF
TRBV27	TRBJ2-1	15	CASRGGTSTYNEQFF
TRBV5-1	TRBJ1-4	12	CASSSGDEKLFF
TRBV2	TRBJ1-6	19	CASNKTPMTGTGYNSPLHF
TRBV7-2	TRBJ2-5	15	CASSLDALEGETQYF
TRBV12-3/TRBV12-4	TRBJ1-6	13	CASSLGTGSPLHF
TRBV12-3/TRBV12-4	TRBJ2-5	16	CASSGAGQEWVETQYF
TRBV20-1	TRBJ2-1	16	CSAPVLLPAGPNEQFF
TRBV12-3/TRBV12-4	TRBJ2-1	14	CASSLTSVYNEQFF
TRBV20-1	TRBJ2-5	12	CSASPGRETQYF
TRBV7-2	TRBJ1-1	11	CASSSWAEAFF
TRBV3-1	TRBJ2-3	18	CASSRGFREGRAADTQYF
TRBV11-2	TRBJ2-5	16	CASSLVVFSDIETQYF
TRBV20-1	TRBJ2-7	13	CSAPRQGAREQYF
TRBV29-1	TRBJ2-1	14	CSVSDGGSYNEQFF
TRBV18	TRBJ1-6	14	CASSPDTGWSPLHF
TRBV5-1	TRBJ2-1	19	CASSLSIAGTSGPGGEQFF
TRBV12-3/TRBV12-4	TRBJ2-1	13	CASSFALRNEQFF
TRBV7-2	TRBJ2-1	15	CASSPSVLRYNEQFF
TRBV4-3	TRBJ1-1	17	CASSQDLEELPGTEAFF
TRBV7-9	TRBJ2-7	13	CASTLDAYYEQYF
TRBV11-2	TRBJ2-3	16	CASSLDLKRRADTQYF
TRBV4-3	TRBJ2-7	16	CASSQDWGKSSYEQYF
TRBV7-2	TRBJ1-2	15	CASSLVGAPNYGYTF
TRBV6-2/TRBV6-3	TRBJ2-1	12	CASTANYNKQFF
TRBV7-2	TRBJ2-3	16	CASSILAGVGTDTQYF
TRBV27	TRBJ2-5	16	CASRKTSGRQKETQYF
TRBV5-1	TRBJ1-1	15	CASSLESGRYTEAFF
TRBV29-1	TRBJ1-1	12	CSVARLDGEAFF
TRBV20-1	TRBJ2-2	14	CSAKREPNTGELFF